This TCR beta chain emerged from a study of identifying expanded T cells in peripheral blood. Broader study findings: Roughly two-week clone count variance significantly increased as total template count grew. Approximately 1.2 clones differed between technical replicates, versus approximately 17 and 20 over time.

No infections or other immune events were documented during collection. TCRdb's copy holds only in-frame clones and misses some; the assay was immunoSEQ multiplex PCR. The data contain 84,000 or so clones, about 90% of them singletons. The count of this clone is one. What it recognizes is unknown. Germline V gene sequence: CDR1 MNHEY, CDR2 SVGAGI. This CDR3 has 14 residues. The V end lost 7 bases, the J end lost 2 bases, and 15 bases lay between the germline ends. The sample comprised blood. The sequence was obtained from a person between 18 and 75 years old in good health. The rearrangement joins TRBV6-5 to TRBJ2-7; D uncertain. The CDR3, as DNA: TGTGCCAGCAAGACGGGCAGAGGTACCTACGAGCAGTACTTC. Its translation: CASKTGRGTYEQYF.